This T cell receptor beta chain was sequenced in a study of T cell responses to AZD1222 COVID-19 vaccine. Study information: Some second doses came at about 4 weeks and others at about 12 weeks; these were pooled.

V gave up 5 bases and J gave up 1 base, with 8 bases separating them. The CDR3 runs 13 residues. Germline lookup yields CDR1 LGHNT and CDR2 FRNRAP. Study results and caveats: Once two AZD1222 doses were given, Spike-specific TCR breadth and depth went up. Targeting of unmutated variant regions was reportedly seen in nearly half of spike-specific TCRs.

For this clone: Antigen specificity is unknown.

Clones were read by immunoSEQ multiplex PCR, and TCRdb kept only the in-frame ones, dropping some. This sample has a few hundred thousand clones; 90% to 95% occur once, and the top ten carry roughly 0.6%. The input for sequencing was peripheral blood, taken on day 0 of AZD1222 vaccination. This sequence was found in an adult in good health. This chain links TRBV12-5 with TRBJ1-1, with a weak D call TRBD1 (6 bases). CDR3 sequence reads: CASGQGSNTEAFF. The CDR3 region has the DNA TGTGCTAGTGGTCAGGGGTCGAACACTGAAGCTTTCTTT.